The 12 T cell receptor beta chains listed next were all sequenced from one sample in a study of post-analysis software for immune sequencing data. Study-level findings and limits: Five TRBV segments were more frequent in patients than controls; TRBV5-6, TRBV5-1 and TRBV20-1 belonged to this group.

cDNA libraries of TCR beta carried unique molecular identifiers. Each CDR3 protein gets one entry after TCRdb re-called the PCR reads with MiXCR. This sample yields 430,000 or so distinct CDR3 sequences, of which more than 30% are seen a single time; 7.5% to 8.5% belongs to the top ten. Antigen specificity for these receptors is unknown. Material for sequencing was blood. Source of these receptors: a girl aged 2-9 years with multiple sclerosis.

This clonotype has more than one count but fewer than ten. CDR3: CASSLWTGDYGYTF. DNA for the CDR3: TGTGCCAGCAGTTTGTGGACAGGAGACTATGGCTACACCTTC. The chain employs TRBV28 and TRBJ1-2; TRBD1 matches at 7 bases. J was trimmed by 3 bases and V by 3 bases; bases with no gene match: 4. CDR3 length: 14 amino acids. The germline CDR1 and CDR2 sequences are MDHEN and SYDVKM.

The chain uses TRBV4-1 and TRBJ2-1; D gene uncertain. Germline-derived CDR1 and CDR2 are MGHRA and YSYEKL. Deletions cut 0 bases from V and 0 bases from J, with 15 bases between. This CDR3 has 18 residues. CDR3 sequence: CASSQEPPHTSSYNEQFF. CDR3 DNA: TGCGCCAGCAGCCAAGAACCCCCTCATACGAGCTCCTACAATGAGCAGTTCTTC.

This sequence joins TRBV29-1 and TRBJ2-7; 11 bases align to TRBD1. The germline gives CDR1 SQVTM, CDR2 ANQGSEA. Germline trimming cut 7 bases from V and 1 base from J; bases unmatched to any gene: 15. The CDR3 is made up of 17 amino acids. The CDR3 region is CSADFRDRGYTSYEQYF. As DNA, the CDR3 is TGCAGCGCGGACTTCCGGGACAGGGGGTATACGTCCTACGAGCAGTACTTC.

J is TRBJ2-1 and V is TRBV5-1; a weak D match, TRBD1 (6 bases). The CDR3 contains 16 residues. V lost 0 bases and J 1 base, leaving 11 bases between the germline ends. The V gene's germline CDR1 is SGHRS and CDR2 YFSETQ. The CDR3 loop is CASSLEPQGSYNEQFF. As DNA, the CDR3 is TGCGCCAGCAGCTTGGAACCACAGGGTTCCTACAATGAGCAGTTCTTC. Supplemented by reference TRBV5-1 and TRBJ2-1, the full variable domain reads KAGVTQTPRYLIKTRGQQVTLSCSPISGHRSVSWYQQTPGQGLQFLFEYFSETQRNKGNFPGRFSGRQFSNSRSEMNVSTLELGDSALYLCASSLEPQGSYNEQFFGPGTRLTVL.

The gene calls are TRBV20-1 and TRBJ2-7, with D possibly TRBD1 on 5 matching bases. Trimming took 3 bases from V and 1 from J, leaving 25 bases between them. Germline values: CDR1 DFQATT, CDR2 SNEGSKA (reference sequence). This CDR3 has 18 amino acids. CDR3 amino acids: CSASIKGREFGTSYEQYF. In DNA, the CDR3 is TGCAGTGCTAGTATCAAGGGCAGGGAATTCGGTACATCCTACGAGCAGTACTTC.

The rearrangement links TRBV11-1 to TRBJ2-1; either TRBD1 or TRBD2 may fit D (5 bases each). CDR3 length: 16 amino acids. CDR1 SGHAT and CDR2 FQDESV come from the germline V gene (reference sequence). The germline V and J ends were trimmed by 0 bases and 2 bases, with 11 bases remaining between them. The CDR3: CASSLARGTTYNEQFF. The CDR3 nucleotides read TGTGCCAGCAGCTTAGCGAGGGGTACGACCTACAATGAGCAGTTCTTC.

The rearrangement uses TRBV6-2 or TRBV6-3 and TRBJ2-1; TRBD2 matches at 9 bases. With 4 bases clipped from V and 4 bases from J, the junction kept 5 bases outside the gene matches. Germline V gives CDR1 MNHEY, CDR2 SVGEGT. The CDR3 is made up of 15 amino acids. This chain's CDR3 is CASSSSLAGYNEQFF. Here the CDR3 DNA reads TGTGCCAGCAGTTCGAGCCTAGCGGGATACAATGAGCAGTTCTTC.

The chain couples TRBV18 to TRBJ2-1, with D possibly being TRBD1 (6 bases). Trimming took 6 bases from V and 4 from J, leaving 13 bases between them. From germline, CDR1 is KGHSH and CDR2 LQKENI. The CDR3 spans 14 residues. The DNA of the CDR3 is TGTGCCAGCTCGCCGATCGACAGGTACAATGAGCAGTTCTTC. Its translation: CASSPIDRYNEQFF.

This chain uses TRBV2 with TRBJ1-5; D not certain. V was pared by 6 bases and J by 4 bases, with 19 bases between. The germline V gene has CDR1 SNHLY and CDR2 FYNNEI. This CDR3 spans 16 amino acids. The CDR3 nucleotides are TGTGCCAGCAGGGCAGACTTCCGACAACAGAATCAGCCCCAGCATTTT. Translating gives CASRADFRQQNQPQHF.

The V call is TRBV29-1, the J call TRBJ2-5; D ambiguous. In germline, CDR1 is SQVTM, CDR2 ANQGSEA. The CDR3 extends over 11 amino acids. The V end was cut by 3 bases, the J end by 4 bases, with 6 bases between. As DNA, the CDR3 is TGCAGCGTTGACTTGGGAGAGACCCAGTACTTC. It translates to CSVDLGETQYF.

V is TRBV7-2 and J is TRBJ2-7; 7 bases are shared with TRBD1. The trim removed 5 bases at V and 3 bases at J, leaving 7 bases unmatched. The CDR3 spans 14 residues. Germline loops: CDR1 SGHTA, CDR2 FQGNSA. In DNA, the CDR3 is TGTGCCAGCAGCCCAAATTCAGGGGGCTACGAGCAGTACTTC. Amino acid sequence: CASSPNSGGYEQYF.

Many counts were recorded for this clonotype. The genes are TRBV10-2 and TRBJ2-1, with 10 bases matching TRBD2. The CDR3 runs 22 residues. Germline assignment: CDR1 WSHSY and CDR2 SAAADI. The V and J ends lost 2 bases and 0 bases, in that order; junction bases with no gene match: 19. The CDR3 DNA sequence: TGCGCCAGCAGTGAGGGGACTAGCGTAAAATGGAACACTCACAGCTCCTACAATGAGCAGTTCTTC. Translated: CASSEGTSVKWNTHSSYNEQFF.